These 26 T cell receptor beta chains were sequenced from one sample in a study of T cell changes during pregnancy in multiple sclerosis. The assay was immunoSEQ multiplex PCR, and TCRdb's table has in-frame clones only and misses some. There are fewer than 50,000 clones in the sample; roughly 94% occur only once, and approximately 0.31% lies in the top ten. The sequences come from CD4+ T cells from peripheral blood mononuclear cells, collected in the third trimester of pregnancy. All receptors derive from a female donor with multiple sclerosis, enrolled in a pregnancy study.

The V gene is TRBV9, the J gene TRBJ2-7; possible D gene TRBD2, 5 bases. CDR1 and CDR2 from the germline V gene are SGDLS and YYNGEE. This CDR3 contains 13 residues. V was cut by 4 bases and J by 1 base, with 9 bases left in between. The CDR3, as DNA: TGTGCCAGCAGCCACCGGGATTCCTACGAGCAGTACTTC. Its protein product is CASSHRDSYEQYF.

The chain is built from TRBV19 and TRBJ2-2; possibly TRBD2 for D (6 bases). The V gene lost 3 bases and the J gene lost 1 base, with 15 bases spanning the gap. The CDR3 consists of 17 residues. The germline V gene encodes CDR1 LNHDA and CDR2 SQIVND (reference sequence). The CDR3 sequence: CASSMFRLTRNTGELFF. Written as DNA, the CDR3 is TGTGCCAGTAGTATGTTCCGACTGACTAGGAACACCGGGGAGCTGTTTTTT.

The chain combines TRBV7-2 with TRBJ1-3, with a weak D call TRBD1 (5 bases). The CDR3 loop spans 15 amino acids. CDR1 and CDR2 from the germline V gene are SGHTA and FQGNSA. With 6 bases removed from V and 2 bases from J, the gap between germline ends came to 14 bases. This CDR3 reads CASRKDGGTGNTIYF. The CDR3 DNA sequence: TGTGCCAGCAGAAAGGACGGGGGAACTGGAAACACCATATATTTT.

In DNA form, the CDR3 reads TGTGCCAGCAGCCCCGACAGAGACCCATACAATGAGCAGTTCTTC. Translating gives CASSPDRDPYNEQFF. The genes are TRBV6-5 and TRBJ2-1; D perhaps matches TRBD1 (5 bases). Germline assignment: CDR1 MNHEY and CDR2 SVGAGI. V was cut by 6 bases and J by 4 bases, with 16 bases left in between. The CDR3 has 15 residues.

The chain joins TRBV27 to TRBJ2-2; D is undetermined. The length of the CDR3 is 12 residues. With 2 bases removed from V and 6 bases from J, the gap between germline ends came to 4 bases. Germline CDR1 and CDR2: MNHEY and SMNVEV (reference sequence). In nucleotides, the CDR3 is TGTGCCAGCAGTTTAACTCCCGGGGAGCTGTTTTTT. As protein: CASSLTPGELFF.

V gene TRBV13 combines with J gene TRBJ2-3; D uncertain. V was clipped by 4 bases and J by 3 bases, with 5 bases between them. This CDR3 comprises 12 residues. Per the germline V gene, CDR1 is PRHDT and CDR2 is FYEKMQ (reference sequence). CDR3 DNA sequence: TGTGCCAGCAGCTACCGGACAGATACGCAGTATTTT. Its translation: CASSYRTDTQYF.

This rearrangement joins TRBV7-3 to TRBJ2-2; no firm D call. The V gene's germline CDR1 is SGHTA and CDR2 FQGTGA. Trimming cost V 5 bases and J 6 bases, with 7 bases left between them. The CDR3 is 12 residues long. CDR3 in amino acids: CASSDMSGELFF. The DNA for the CDR3 is TGTGCCAGCAGCGACATGTCCGGGGAGCTGTTTTTT.

This clone was seen just once. The rearrangement links TRBV29-1 to TRBJ2-2, with 9 bases fitting TRBD2. CDR1 and CDR2 (germline): SQVTM, ANQGSEA. The CDR3 is 16 amino acids. V dropped 5 bases and J dropped 8; count of bases not matched to a gene: 15. Written as DNA, the CDR3 is TGCAGCGTTCCAGGCGGCGGGAGGGCCACGTCGGGGGAGCTGTTTTTT. Translating gives CSVPGGGRATSGELFF.

The chain recombines TRBV2 with TRBJ2-4; 9 bases agree with TRBD1. J gave up 4 bases and V 7 bases, and 8 bases lay outside the gene matches. This CDR3 is built from 15 residues. CDR1 and CDR2 from the germline V gene are SNHLY and FYNNEI. CDR3 protein: CASNPKGQGKNIQYF. The CDR3 nucleotides read TGTGCCAGCAACCCTAAAGGACAGGGGAAAAACATTCAGTACTTC.

The V call is TRBV15, the J call TRBJ2-1, with TRBD2 matching over 7 bases. CDR3 length equals 18 residues. In germline, CDR1 is LNHNV, CDR2 YYDKDF (reference sequence). After removal of 1 base from V and 0 bases from J, the junction contained 9 bases not matched to a gene. Here the CDR3 reads CATSRGGRGGGSYNEQFF. In nucleotides, the CDR3 is TGTGCCACCAGCAGAGGAGGACGCGGGGGAGGCTCCTACAATGAGCAGTTCTTC.

The V call is TRBV5-4, the J call TRBJ2-7, with 8 bases identical to TRBD1. This CDR3 has 13 amino acids. CDR1 is SGHNT, CDR2 YYREEE, per germline (reference sequence). V lost 5 bases and J lost 3; bases outside the gene matches: 4. CDR3 in amino acids: CASRRDRGYEQYF. The CDR3 bases are TGTGCCAGCAGGAGAGACAGGGGCTACGAGCAGTACTTC. The whole variable domain, filled in from reference TRBV5-4 and TRBJ2-7, reads ETGVTQSPTHLIKTRGQQVTLRCSSQSGHNTVSWYQQALGQGPQFIFQYYREEENGRGNFPPRFSGLQFPNYSSELNVNALELDDSALYLCASRRDRGYEQYFGPGTRLTVT.

The chain employs TRBV6-5 and TRBJ2-3; TRBD2 agrees at 11 bases. The J segment lost 3 bases and the V segment lost 7 bases, leaving 6 bases of the junction unmatched. The CDR3 sequence is 15 residues long. Germline assignment: CDR1 MNHEY and CDR2 SVGAGI. CDR3 residues: CASTKLAGATDTQYF. CDR3 DNA: TGTGCCAGCACCAAACTAGCGGGGGCAACAGATACGCAGTATTTT.

The rearrangement joins TRBV5-6 to TRBJ1-4; 8 bases align to TRBD1. The CDR3 is 14 residues long. With 3 bases clipped from V and 3 bases from J, the junction kept 1 base outside the gene matches. Germline V CDR1 and CDR2: SGHDT, YYEEEE. The CDR3 region is CASSSTGANEKLFF. The CDR3 DNA follows: TGTGCCAGCAGCTCGACAGGGGCTAATGAAAAACTGTTTTTT.

The CDR3 loop reads CASSVGGRTDTQYF. The CDR3 DNA is TGTGCCAGCAGCGTGGGCGGGAGGACAGATACGCAGTATTTT. The chain employs TRBV9 and TRBJ2-3, with 8 bases aligning to TRBD2. Per the germline V gene, CDR1 is SGDLS and CDR2 is YYNGEE. The trim removed 2 bases at V and 3 bases at J, leaving 2 bases unmatched. The CDR3 is made up of 14 amino acids. The whole variable domain, remainder taken from reference TRBV9 and TRBJ2-3, is DSGVTQTPKHLITATGQRVTLRCSPRSGDLSVYWYQQSLDQGLQFLIQYYNGEERAKGNILERFSAQQFPDLHSELNLSSLELGDSALYFCASSVGGRTDTQYFGPGTRLTVL.

The chain employs TRBV9 and TRBJ1-2; TRBD1 agrees at 9 bases. CDR1 and CDR2 (germline): SGDLS, YYNGEE. The CDR3 loop spans 15 amino acids. V trimming: 4 bases; J trimming: 4 bases; junction bases outside the gene matches: 8. CDR3 in amino acids: CASSPTGTGTYGYTF. The DNA of the CDR3 is TGTGCCAGCAGCCCCACCGGGACAGGGACCTATGGCTACACCTTC.

V usage is TRBV7-3 and J usage is TRBJ2-2; no clear D. CDR3 length: 16 residues. Germline V gene data show CDR1 as SGHTA and CDR2 as FQGTGA. The V gene lost 5 bases and the J gene lost 6 bases, with 19 bases spanning the gap. CDR3 sequence reads: CASSATGLSTPGELFF. Written as DNA, the CDR3 is TGTGCCAGCAGCGCCACGGGTCTAAGCACACCCGGGGAGCTGTTTTTT. The full variable domain, completed using reference TRBV7-3 and TRBJ2-2, is GAGVSQTPSNKVTEKGKYVELRCDPISGHTALYWYRQSLGQGPEFLIYFQGTGAADDSGLPNDRFFAVRPEGSVSTLKIQRTERGDSAVYLCASSATGLSTPGELFFGEGSRLTVL.

This sequence joins TRBV9 and TRBJ2-5; 7 bases are shared with TRBD2. Germline CDR1 is SGDLS and CDR2 is YYNGEE. The V and J ends lost 1 base and 7 bases, in that order; junction bases with no gene match: 4. The length of the CDR3 is 13 residues. The CDR3 here is CASSVRRGGTQYF. The CDR3 nucleotides are TGTGCCAGCAGCGTACGTCGCGGGGGGACCCAGTACTTC.

This chain uses TRBV29-1 with TRBJ2-2, with 8 bases matching TRBD2. CDR1 is SQVTM, CDR2 ANQGSEA, per germline. CDR3 length: 14 amino acids. Trimming at V came to 7 bases and at J to 0 bases, leaving 4 bases not matched to a gene. The DNA for the CDR3 is TGCAGCGGCACTAGCGGAACGAACACCGGGGAGCTGTTTTTT. Encoded protein: CSGTSGTNTGELFF.

The V and J genes are TRBV7-8 and TRBJ2-3; weak D call: TRBD2 (5 bases). The CDR3 contains 16 residues. The ends were cut back, 0 bases at V and 2 bases at J, with 12 bases in the middle. The germline V gene has CDR1 SGHVS and CDR2 FQNEAQ. As DNA, the CDR3 is TGTGCCAGCAGCTTAGCGGGTAGCGCCCTCACAGATACGCAGTATTTT. Translated: CASSLAGSALTDTQYF.

This clone was observed a single time. This chain connects TRBV5-6 to TRBJ1-1, with 7 bases aligning to TRBD1. The V segment lost 4 bases and the J segment 1 base; nucleotides outside the gene matches: 7. This CDR3 comprises 15 residues. Germline assignment: CDR1 SGHDT and CDR2 YYEEEE. The CDR3: CASSGPGQENTEAFF. The CDR3 coding sequence is TGTGCCAGCAGCGGACCCGGACAGGAGAACACTGAAGCTTTCTTT.

The J gene is TRBJ1-2, the V gene TRBV7-2; unclear D gene. The CDR3 has 14 residues. V was clipped by 5 bases and J by 2 bases, with 12 bases between them. Germline CDR1 SGHTA, CDR2 FQGNSA. The CDR3 loop reads CASSRGGQNYGYTF. CDR3 nucleotides: TGTGCCAGCAGCCGCGGCGGCCAAAACTATGGCTACACCTTC.

The chain couples TRBV19 to TRBJ2-7, with 8 bases identical to TRBD2. The germline CDR1 and CDR2 sequences are LNHDA and SQIVND (reference sequence). The CDR3 spans 15 residues. After removal of 2 bases from V and 0 bases from J, the junction contained 3 bases not matched to a gene. The CDR3 nucleotides read TGTGCCAGTAGTATAATAGCGGGATCCTCCTACGAGCAGTACTTC. Its translation is CASSIIAGSSYEQYF.

The rearrangement uses TRBV7-9 and TRBJ2-7, with no clear D. Germline CDR1 is SEHNR and CDR2 is FQNEAQ (reference sequence). The CDR3 has 14 residues. V lost 2 bases to trimming and J lost 1 base, with 9 bases between them. The chain's CDR3 is CASSLNPPSYEQYF. The DNA for the CDR3 is TGTGCCAGCAGCTTAAATCCTCCTTCCTACGAGCAGTACTTC. Together with reference TRBV7-9 and TRBJ2-7, the CDR3 gives the full variable domain: DTGVSQNPRHKITKRGQNVTFRCDPISEHNRLYWYRQTLGQGPEFLTYFQNEAQLEKSRLLSDRFSAERPKGSFSTLEIQRTEQGDSAMYLCASSLNPPSYEQYFGPGTRLTVT.

CDR3 bases: TGTGCCGTCGGACAGGGGAGGAACACTGAAGCTTTCTTT. Its protein is CAVGQGRNTEAFF. The V call is TRBV10-3, the J call TRBJ1-1; 9 positions match TRBD1. V lost 11 bases and J lost 1; bases outside the gene matches: 5. The CDR3 covers 13 residues. CDR1 and CDR2 from the germline V gene are ENHRY and SYGVKD.

The chain couples TRBV6-5 to TRBJ1-6, with D tentatively TRBD1 (5 bases). With 0 bases removed from V and 8 bases from J, the gap between germline ends came to 8 bases. Germline V CDR1 and CDR2: MNHEY, SVGAGI. This CDR3 region has 14 residues. The CDR3 region has the DNA TGTGCCAGCAGTTACTCGACGGGGGATTCACCCCTCCACTTT. Its translation is CASSYSTGDSPLHF.

The chain recombines TRBV7-2 with TRBJ2-7; D is perhaps TRBD1 (5 bases). V gave up 5 bases and J gave up 2 bases, with 13 bases separating them. Germline V CDR1 and CDR2: SGHTA, FQGNSA. CDR3 length: 14 amino acids. The CDR3 DNA is TGTGCCAGCAGCCTGCCAGGGCTACCCTACGAGCAGTACTTC. It yields the protein CASSLPGLPYEQYF.